These 21 T cell receptor beta chains share one sample of origin, sequenced in a study of T cell responses to AZD1222 COVID-19 vaccine. Only in-frame clones appear in the TCRdb table, and some are missing; sequencing was by immunoSEQ multiplex PCR. The table records some 150,000 clones, 94% of them present only once. The material was peripheral blood, obtained on day 0 of AZD1222 vaccination. The receptors were sampled from an adult in good health.

The chain employs TRBV19 and TRBJ1-2; D gene uncertain. The germline V gene has CDR1 LNHDA and CDR2 SQIVND (reference sequence). Trimming removed 5 bases from V and 5 bases from J, with 12 bases in between. The CDR3 runs to 13 residues. This CDR3 is CASSSVPGYGYTF. The CDR3 coding sequence is TGTGCCAGTAGTTCAGTACCCGGTTATGGCTACACCTTC.

The V call is TRBV12-5, the J call TRBJ2-3; the D is unclear. Germline loops: CDR1 LGHNT, CDR2 FRNRAP. This CDR3 has 15 residues. V lost 7 bases and J lost 0, with 14 bases in between. The CDR3 sequence is CASAPLGMSTDTQYF. Written as DNA, the CDR3 is TGTGCTAGTGCCCCCCTAGGGATGAGCACAGATACGCAGTATTTT.

CDR3 loop: CASSSEGQGLSPLHF. CDR3 bases: TGTGCCAGCAGTTCCGAGGGACAGGGTCTTTCACCCCTCCACTTT. The genes are TRBV6-5 and TRBJ1-6; 9 bases agree with TRBD1. CDR3 size: 15 residues. Germline trimming cut 4 bases from V and 9 bases from J; bases unmatched to any gene: 7. Germline CDR1 and CDR2: MNHEY and SVGAGI.

The DNA for the CDR3 is TGTGCCAGCAGCCAATCGACAGGTTACTATGGCTACACCTTC. Translated, it gives CASSQSTGYYGYTF. The chain recombines TRBV14 with TRBJ1-2, with a tentative D call TRBD1 (6 bases). The germline V gene encodes CDR1 SGHDN and CDR2 FVKESK. V was pared by 2 bases and J by 3 bases, with 10 bases between. The CDR3 spans 14 residues.

This clone showed up just once. The chain combines TRBV28 with TRBJ1-5, with TRBD1 matching 9 bases. V was pared by 6 bases and J by 4 bases, with 4 bases of the junction left unmatched. CDR3 length: 14 residues. Germline CDR1 is MDHEN and CDR2 is SYDVKM. CDR3 sequence (DNA): TGTGCCAGCAGACAGGGGGCGGGGAATCAGCCCCAGCATTTT. This translates into CASRQGAGNQPQHF.

The chain carries TRBV2 and TRBJ1-5; D might be TRBD1 (6 bases). The germline CDR1 and CDR2 sequences are SNHLY and FYNNEI. The CDR3 covers 15 residues. V gave up 7 bases and J gave up 0 bases, with 13 bases separating them. CDR3 in amino acids: CASIRDNYSNQPQHF. The CDR3 DNA is TGTGCCAGCATTCGGGACAACTATAGCAATCAGCCCCAGCATTTT.

The chain has TRBV19 and TRBJ1-4, with D unresolved. This CDR3 region has 13 residues. V was clipped by 4 bases and J by 8 bases, with 11 bases between them. The germline gives CDR1 LNHDA, CDR2 SQIVND (reference sequence). The CDR3 spells CASSSIGPEKLFF. The CDR3 coding sequence is TGTGCCAGTAGTAGCATCGGTCCGGAAAAACTGTTTTTT.

The chain has TRBV9 and TRBJ1-6; possible D gene TRBD1, 5 bases. The V gene lost 4 bases and the J gene lost 2 bases, with 22 bases spanning the gap. The CDR3 consists of 19 residues. Germline loops: CDR1 SGDLS, CDR2 YYNGEE. The CDR3 region has the DNA TGTGCCAGCAGCTTACAAAGGGGCAGTCGATTGCCCTATAATTCACCCCTCCACTTT. Translating it yields CASSLQRGSRLPYNSPLHF.

This sequence joins TRBV10-3 and TRBJ2-1, with 14 bases identical to TRBD2. Germline assignment: CDR1 ENHRY and CDR2 SYGVKD. V dropped 6 bases and J dropped 7; count of bases not matched to a gene: 11. The CDR3 has 17 amino acids. CDR3 region: CAIRPRLAGGLGNEQFF. CDR3 nucleotides: TGTGCCATCAGACCTAGACTAGCGGGAGGGCTAGGTAATGAGCAGTTCTTC.

The V and J genes are TRBV5-8 and TRBJ2-7, with a weak D call TRBD2 (5 bases). The germline V gene encodes CDR1 SGHTS and CDR2 YDEGEE. This CDR3 has 16 amino acids. Trimming took off 1 base at V and 0 bases at J, with 14 bases between the two ends. CDR3 residues: CASSLFAGVTSYEQYV. In DNA, the CDR3 is TGTGCCAGCAGCTTGTTTGCGGGTGTAACCTCCTACGAGCAGTACGTC.

This rearrangement joins TRBV7-9 to TRBJ1-1, with 7 bases matching TRBD1. Germline-derived CDR1 and CDR2 are SEHNR and FQNEAQ (reference sequence). This CDR3 has 14 amino acids. The V gene end was trimmed by 1 base and the J gene end by 1 base; junction bases not matched to a gene: 0. The CDR3 DNA follows: TGTGCCAGCAGCTTAGGACAGGGGAACACTGAAGCTTTCTTT. Its translation is CASSLGQGNTEAFF.

The gene calls are TRBV7-9 and TRBJ2-1; 8 nucleotides align to TRBD1. This CDR3 spans 17 amino acids. Germline CDR1 is SEHNR and CDR2 is FQNEAQ (reference sequence). Unmatched junction bases numbered 10, after V lost 5 bases and J lost 1 base. The CDR3 loop is CASSPRTGRPSYNEQFF. For the CDR3, the DNA is TGTGCCAGCAGCCCACGGACAGGGAGGCCATCCTACAATGAGCAGTTCTTC.

This sequence joins TRBV7-2 and TRBJ1-2, with TRBD1 matching 9 bases. Germline CDR1 and CDR2: SGHTA and FQGNSA. The CDR3 spans 15 residues. After removal of 5 bases from V and 5 bases from J, the junction contained 9 bases not matched to a gene. The CDR3 reads CASSAGNRGLYGYTF. The CDR3 DNA sequence: TGTGCCAGCAGCGCAGGGAACAGGGGGCTATATGGCTACACCTTC.

V and J are TRBV7-9 and TRBJ2-1; D perhaps matches TRBD1 (5 bases). The CDR3 loop spans 16 amino acids. V lost 5 bases and J lost 0, with 14 bases in between. The germline CDR1 and CDR2 sequences are SEHNR and FQNEAQ (reference sequence). Here the CDR3 reads CASSPSLGLSYNEQFF. For the CDR3, the DNA is TGTGCCAGCAGCCCATCCCTGGGGCTCTCCTACAATGAGCAGTTCTTC.

This sequence joins TRBV9 and TRBJ2-1, with 16 nucleotides matching TRBD2. With V trimmed by 2 bases and J by 4 bases, 3 bases remained unmatched. This CDR3 is 17 amino acids long. Germline CDR1 SGDLS, CDR2 YYNGEE. The CDR3 here is CASSVRGLAGGYNEQFF. The CDR3 DNA sequence: TGTGCCAGCAGCGTGAGGGGACTAGCGGGGGGGTACAATGAGCAGTTCTTC.

The CDR3 DNA sequence: TGTGCCAGCAGTCCTCCTTCGCACGGGCCAACCCAAGATAGCAATCAGCCCCAGCATTTT. Protein product: CASSPPSHGPTQDSNQPQHF. The chain joins TRBV28 to TRBJ1-5, with D hard to call. Germline V lookup: CDR1 MDHEN, CDR2 SYDVKM. The length of the CDR3 is 20 residues. V was trimmed by 5 bases and J by 0 bases, leaving 26 bases between them.

V usage is TRBV4-1 and J usage is TRBJ1-6; D is possibly TRBD1 (6 bases). V was pared by 1 base and J by 7 bases, with 8 bases between. Germline values: CDR1 MGHRA, CDR2 YSYEKL. CDR3 length equals 14 residues. The DNA for the CDR3 is TGCGCCAGCAGCCAAGTCACAGGGAATTCACCCCTCCACTTT. This sequence encodes CASSQVTGNSPLHF.

Written as DNA, the CDR3 is TGTGCCATCAGTGAGTTTGGGGAGCGCACTGAAGCTTTCTTT. Amino acid sequence: CAISEFGERTEAFF. The V gene is TRBV10-3, the J gene TRBJ1-1; D ambiguous. The CDR3 runs 14 residues. CDR1 is ENHRY, CDR2 SYGVKD, per germline. V was cut by 1 base and J by 4 bases, with 10 bases left in between.

This chain joins TRBV6-6 and TRBJ2-7; TRBD1 might be the D (6 bases). CDR1 and CDR2 (germline): MNHNY, SVGAGI (reference sequence). There are 13 residues in the CDR3. V lost 4 bases and J 4 bases, leaving 11 bases between the germline ends. CDR3 in amino acids: CASSFGTQYEQYV. CDR3 sequence (DNA): TGTGCCAGCAGTTTCGGGACACAGTACGAGCAGTACGTC.

The rearrangement joins TRBV19 to TRBJ1-1, with D maybe TRBD1 (6 bases). CDR3 length: 13 residues. Trimming shortened V by 7 bases and J by 7 bases, and 16 bases separated the two germline ends. Per germline, CDR1 LNHDA and CDR2 SQIVND (reference sequence). CDR3 region: CASTTVRGSEAFF. CDR3 DNA sequence: TGTGCCAGTACCACCGTCAGGGGTAGTGAAGCTTTCTTT.

The rearrangement uses TRBV2 and TRBJ2-2; 8 bases line up with TRBD1. The length of the CDR3 is 14 residues. Germline CDR1 is SNHLY and CDR2 is FYNNEI. V lost 6 bases and J lost 4; bases outside the gene matches: 4. In DNA, the CDR3 is TGTGCCAGCAGAGGACAGGGTAGCACCGGGGAGCTGTTTTTT. Protein product: CASRGQGSTGELFF.